Listed below are T cell receptor beta chains from one sample, sequenced in a study of CD8+ T cells in alopecia areata. TCRdb keeps only in-frame clones here, not all; method: immunoSEQ multiplex PCR. The sample contains around 120,000 clones, roughly 50% of which appear only once. Sequencing was performed on NKG2D-low CD8+ T cells sorted from blood. The receptors here all came from a human donor with alopecia areata. Both conserved end residues are trimmed from each CDR3.

j_gene | v_gene | CDR3aa
TRBJ2-7 | TRBV15 | ATRSSGSGEQY
TRBJ1-2 | TRBV27 | ASSLRDGGGYT
TRBJ2-7 | TRBV5-6 | ASSLVRTGVSEQY
TRBJ2-1 | TRBV30 | AWSLGGAYNEQF
TRBJ1-2 | TRBV4-1 | ASSQVAQGYGYT
TRBJ2-1 | TRBV29-1 | SVWMVSYNEQF
TRBJ1-1 | TRBV29-1 | SVLQGEAF
TRBJ2-7 | TRBV4-1 | ASRLRGTGAYEQY
TRBJ1-1 | TRBV6-5 | ASSVGTEAF
TRBJ2-1 | TRBV7-9 | ASSSQRTRSEQF
TRBJ2-2 | TRBV5-1 | ASSTAGGELF
TRBJ1-2 | TRBV29-1 | SVPNIRNSYGYT
TRBJ2-3 | TRBV5-1 | ASSLFSSATDTQY
TRBJ2-2 | TRBV29-1 | SVEDDQGQLF
TRBJ1-4 | TRBV23-1 | ASSQNLATGPIMAELF
TRBJ2-1 | TRBV2 | ASSPGTGQF
TRBJ2-1 | TRBV29-1 | SVDYNEQF
TRBJ1-1 | TRBV9 | ASSPPTANTEAF
TRBJ2-7 | TRBV29-1 | SAEWAGSYEQY
TRBJ2-7 | TRBV29-1 | SVDPEVGSYEQY
TRBJ2-2 | TRBV5-1 | ASRDSYTGELF
TRBJ2-5 | TRBV10-2 | ACASGGYQETQY
TRBJ1-1 | TRBV29-1 | SVLDPGGEGTEAF
TRBJ2-7 | TRBV5-6 | ASQRGYEQY
TRBJ2-7 | TRBV28 | ASSLGDLSSYEQY
TRBJ2-7 | TRBV7-8 | ASSFSSGNEQY
TRBJ2-3 | TRBV9 | ASSGSLAGATDTQY
TRBJ2-1 | TRBV14 | ASSSREVSYNEQF
TRBJ2-2 | TRBV4-2 | ASSQGTGGELF
TRBJ2-7 | TRBV4-1 | ASSQERSASDYEQY
TRBJ2-3 | TRBV29-1 | STTGGGRFDTQY
TRBJ1-4 | TRBV29-1 | SVVTGYNEKLF
TRBJ2-5 | TRBV29-1 | SGRDREETQY
TRBJ2-7 | TRBV29-1 | SVEISGSSYEQY
TRBJ2-6 | TRBV14 | ASSKDRAGANVLT
TRBJ1-5 | TRBV27 | ASSGGQVRQPQH
TRBJ1-5 | TRBV27 | ASSSTRNNQPQH
TRBJ2-2 | TRBV29-1 | SVQGYRDTGELF
TRBJ2-6 | TRBV6-1 | ASSEARGGANVLT
TRBJ2-7 | TRBV29-1 | SAITTGGEYEQY
TRBJ2-7 | TRBV28 | ASSSLPRTYEQY
TRBJ1-3 | TRBV29-1 | SVGTDGNTIY
TRBJ2-1 | TRBV27 | ASNTGNEQF
TRBJ2-5 | TRBV11-2 | ASNPTGGAETQY
TRBJ2-7 | TRBV27 | ASSADGFSYEQY
TRBJ2-7 | TRBV7-9 | ASSQDNPYEQY
TRBJ1-2 | TRBV25-1 | ASSDGYNYGYT
TRBJ1-1 | TRBV7-9 | ASSLTGAYGTEAF
TRBJ2-1 | TRBV5-4 | ASSAGTLEQF
TRBJ2-5 | TRBV27 | ASSFRGSPETQY
TRBJ1-1 | TRBV7-2 | ASSTAATEAF
TRBJ2-1 | TRBV5-1 | ASSSLEAVSLHEQF
TRBJ2-7 | TRBV29-1 | SVFMRNSYEQY
TRBJ1-2 | TRBV9 | ASSPRGTGYGYT
TRBJ2-2 | TRBV29-1 | SGGSGELF
TRBJ2-5 | TRBV29-1 | SVAGEETQY